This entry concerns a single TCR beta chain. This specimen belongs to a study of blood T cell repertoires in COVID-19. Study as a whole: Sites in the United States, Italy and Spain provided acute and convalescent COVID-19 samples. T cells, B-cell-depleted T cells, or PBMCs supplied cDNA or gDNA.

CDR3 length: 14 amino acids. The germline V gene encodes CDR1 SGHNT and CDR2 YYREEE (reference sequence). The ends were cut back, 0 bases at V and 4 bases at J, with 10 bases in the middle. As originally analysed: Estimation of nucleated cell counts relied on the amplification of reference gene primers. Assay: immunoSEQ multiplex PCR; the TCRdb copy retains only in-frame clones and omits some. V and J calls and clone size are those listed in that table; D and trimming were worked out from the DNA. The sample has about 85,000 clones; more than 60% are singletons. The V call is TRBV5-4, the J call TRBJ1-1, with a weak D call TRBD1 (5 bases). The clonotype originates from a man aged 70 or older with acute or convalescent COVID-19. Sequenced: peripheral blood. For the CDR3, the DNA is TGTGCCAGCAGCTTGGACGGGGGGGGCACTGAAGCTTTCTTT. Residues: CASSLDGGGTEAFF. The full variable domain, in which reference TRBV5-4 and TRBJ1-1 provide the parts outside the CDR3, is ETGVTQSPTHLIKTRGQQVTLRCSSQSGHNTVSWYQQALGQGPQFIFQYYREEENGRGNFPPRFSGLQFPNYSSELNVNALELDDSALYLCASSLDGGGTEAFFGQGTRLTVV.